Following are 14 T cell receptor beta chains from one sample sequenced in a study of T-cell memory formation after mild COVID-19. From the 5' RACE reads, TCRdb called clonotypes with MiXCR, one entry per CDR3 protein. The sample has more than 110,000 distinct CDR3 sequences, under 30% seen once. Sequencing was carried out using PBMCs or a T cell subset sorted from them (not recorded which). The receptor set was obtained from an adult woman who had mild COVID-19 (a few samples of this study predate the infection). Cell type and time point are not known.

The chain combines TRBV10-3 with TRBJ1-4; D is undetermined. This CDR3 region has 13 residues. The germline V and J ends were trimmed by 0 bases and 7 bases, with 6 bases remaining between them. Germline CDR1 ENHRY, CDR2 SYGVKD. CDR3 bases: TGTGCCATCAGTGAGTCAGGGAGTGAAAAACTGTTTTTT. This sequence encodes CAISESGSEKLFF.

The rearrangement joins TRBV5-1 to TRBJ2-1, with a tentative D call TRBD2 (6 bases). V was trimmed by 5 bases and J by 4 bases, leaving 19 bases between them. Germline values: CDR1 SGHRS, CDR2 YFSETQ. There are 16 residues in the CDR3. CDR3 nucleotide sequence: TGCGCCAGCAGTGGGGCTGGCGGGGCTACATACAATGAGCAGTTCTTC. As protein: CASSGAGGATYNEQFF.

This clonotype was seen only a few times. This chain links TRBV5-1 with TRBJ1-2; D not resolved. The CDR3 has 16 residues. Germline assignment: CDR1 SGHRS and CDR2 YFSETQ. Deletions cut 0 bases from V and 0 bases from J, with 12 bases between. The DNA for the CDR3 is TGCGCCAGCAGCTTGGAACGCGGCGGTGCTAACTATGGCTACACCTTC. Residues: CASSLERGGANYGYTF.

The chain couples TRBV5-1 to TRBJ2-1; weak D call: TRBD1 (5 bases). Germline values: CDR1 SGHRS, CDR2 YFSETQ. Trimming removed 4 bases at V and 5 bases at J, with 13 bases between. The CDR3 has 14 amino acids. The CDR3 is CASSILLGDNEQFF. DNA for the CDR3: TGCGCCAGCAGCATCCTCCTAGGGGACAATGAGCAGTTCTTC. The full variable domain, completed using reference TRBV5-1 and TRBJ2-1, is KAGVTQTPRYLIKTRGQQVTLSCSPISGHRSVSWYQQTPGQGLQFLFEYFSETQRNKGNFPGRFSGRQFSNSRSEMNVSTLELGDSALYLCASSILLGDNEQFFGPGTRLTVL.

This clonotype was seen a few times. This rearrangement joins TRBV7-9 to TRBJ2-1, with 13 bases matching TRBD2. The CDR3 spans 15 residues. Per germline, CDR1 SEHNR and CDR2 FQNEAQ (reference sequence). J was trimmed by 12 bases and V by 6 bases; bases with no gene match: 11. CDR3: CASRGGTSGTQGQFF. CDR3 bases: TGTGCCAGCAGGGGCGGGACTAGCGGGACTCAAGGGCAGTTCTTC.

This clonotype was seen many times. This chain joins TRBV13 and TRBJ1-2, with 8 bases fitting TRBD1. The V gene end was trimmed by 4 bases and the J gene end by 3 bases; junction bases not matched to a gene: 7. CDR1 is PRHDT and CDR2 is FYEKMQ in the germline V gene (reference sequence). The CDR3 loop spans 15 amino acids. The CDR3 coding sequence is TGTGCCAGCAGCTCGCAGGGGGCATCACACTATGGCTACACCTTC. Protein sequence: CASSSQGASHYGYTF.

This clonotype was seen a handful of times. This chain connects TRBV21-1 to TRBJ2-1; the listed D gene, TRBD1, was not tested against the DNA. TRBV21-1 is marked as a pseudogene. This CDR3 is built from 16 residues. The DNA of the CDR3 is TGTGCCAGCAGCAAAGTGACTCGTAAGGGGGACAATGAGCAGTTCTTC. Translated, it gives CASSKVTRKGDNEQFF.

This clonotype was seen a few times. The chain uses TRBV13 and TRBJ1-2, with 9 bases lining up with TRBD1. Losses at the gene ends were 4 bases for V and 7 bases for J; bases not matched to a gene: 7. CDR1 and CDR2 from the germline V gene are PRHDT and FYEKMQ (reference sequence). This CDR3 is 14 amino acids long. CDR3 coding DNA: TGTGCCAGCAGCTCAGGGACAGGGATAGGTGGCTACACCTTC. This encodes CASSSGTGIGGYTF.

The rearrangement joins TRBV12-3 or TRBV12-4 to TRBJ2-7; perhaps D is TRBD1 or TRBD2 (5 bases each). The CDR3 is 13 amino acids. Trimming pared 4 bases from V and 4 bases from J, leaving 11 bases between. The CDR3 reads CASSWDRRYEQYF. The CDR3 nucleotides read TGTGCCAGCAGTTGGGACCGGAGGTACGAGCAGTACTTC.

This clonotype was counted only a few times. The chain combines TRBV4-1 with TRBJ2-7, with D perhaps TRBD1 or TRBD2 (6 bases each). Looked up from germline, CDR1 is MGHRA and CDR2 is YSYEKL. This CDR3 is built from 15 residues. V was clipped by 2 bases and J by 7 bases, with 18 bases between them. CDR3 sequence reads: CASSQRQEGTWEQYF. In nucleotides, the CDR3 is TGCGCCAGCAGCCAAAGACAGGAGGGTACATGGGAGCAGTACTTC.

This clonotype has just a few counts. The chain carries TRBV5-1 and TRBJ2-5; 8 bases line up with TRBD1. J lost 5 bases, V lost 0 bases, and 6 bases had no gene match. Germline CDR1 and CDR2: SGHRS and YFSETQ. The CDR3 runs to 15 residues. The CDR3 here is CASSLVAGGLETQYF. For the CDR3, the DNA is TGCGCCAGCAGCTTGGTGGCAGGGGGCTTGGAGACCCAGTACTTC.

This sequence joins TRBV13 and TRBJ1-6; D may be TRBD1 (5 bases). Per germline, CDR1 PRHDT and CDR2 FYEKMQ (reference sequence). The CDR3 sequence is 15 residues long. The ends were cut back, 4 bases at V and 8 bases at J, with 15 bases in the middle. The CDR3, as DNA: TGTGCCAGCAGCTCACGTGGACGGGACGATTCACCCCTCCACTTT. This sequence encodes CASSSRGRDDSPLHF.

This rearrangement joins TRBV28 to TRBJ1-5; D is undetermined. Germline V gene data show CDR1 as MDHEN and CDR2 as SYDVKM. This CDR3 region has 14 residues. Trimming cost V 5 bases and J 2 bases, with 10 bases left between them. CDR3 nucleotide sequence: TGTGCCAGCAGTCTCCAGATGGGCAATCAGCCCCAGCATTTT. Protein product: CASSLQMGNQPQHF.

This clonotype appeared a few times. The CDR3: CASSLGGPVNYGYTF. The CDR3 DNA follows: TGTGCCAGCAGCTTAGGGGGGCCAGTTAACTATGGCTACACCTTC. This rearrangement joins TRBV7-6 to TRBJ1-2; D might be TRBD1 (6 bases). Germline-derived CDR1 and CDR2 are SGHVS and FNYEAQ. The CDR3 runs to 15 residues. V was pared by 1 base and J by 1 base, with 10 bases between.